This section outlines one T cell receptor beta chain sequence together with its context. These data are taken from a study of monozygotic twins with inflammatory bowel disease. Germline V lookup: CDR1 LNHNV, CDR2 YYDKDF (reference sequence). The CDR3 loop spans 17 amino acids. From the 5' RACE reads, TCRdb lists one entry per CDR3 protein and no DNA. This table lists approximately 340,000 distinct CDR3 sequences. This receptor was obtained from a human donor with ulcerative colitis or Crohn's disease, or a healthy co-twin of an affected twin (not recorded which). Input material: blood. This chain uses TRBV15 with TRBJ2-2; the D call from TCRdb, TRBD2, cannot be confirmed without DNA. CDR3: CATSSPSGTRASGELFF. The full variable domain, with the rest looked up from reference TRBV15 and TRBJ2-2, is DAMVIQNPRYQVTQFGKPVTLSCSQTLNHNVMYWYQQKSSQAPKLLFHYYDKDFNNEADTPDNFQSRRPNTSFCFLDIRSPGLGDTAMYLCATSSPSGTRASGELFFGEGSRLTVL.